This TCR beta chain was captured by sequencing in a study of technical replicates of blood from a few donors. The germline V and J ends were trimmed by 4 bases and 6 bases, with 22 bases remaining between them. The CDR3 is 16 amino acids. CDR1 is MNHNS and CDR2 is SASEGT in the germline V gene. Method: immunoSEQ multiplex PCR; TCRdb's copy keeps in-frame clones and lacks some. The sample shows roughly 100,000 clones, approximately 96% of them seen only once. This sequence originates from a human donor in good health. The gene calls are TRBV6-1 and TRBJ2-7; perhaps TRBD2 as D (7 bases). Sequencing used T cells isolated from PBMCs. The CDR3 here is CASSVPDGGLYSEQYF. DNA of the CDR3: TGTGCCAGCAGTGTCCCCGACGGGGGGCTGTATAGCGAGCAGTACTTC.